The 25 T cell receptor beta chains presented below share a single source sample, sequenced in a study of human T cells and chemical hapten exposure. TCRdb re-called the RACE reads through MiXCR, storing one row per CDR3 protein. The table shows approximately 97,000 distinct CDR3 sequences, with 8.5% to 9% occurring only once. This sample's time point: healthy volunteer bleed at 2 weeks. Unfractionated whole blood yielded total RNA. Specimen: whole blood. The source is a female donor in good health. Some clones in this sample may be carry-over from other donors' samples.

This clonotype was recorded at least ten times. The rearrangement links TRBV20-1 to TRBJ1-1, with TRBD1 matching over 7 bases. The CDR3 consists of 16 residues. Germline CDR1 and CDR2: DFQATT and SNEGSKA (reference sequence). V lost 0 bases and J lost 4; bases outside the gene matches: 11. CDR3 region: CSARDPFKGAGTEAFF. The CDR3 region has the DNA TGCAGTGCTAGAGATCCTTTTAAGGGGGCGGGCACTGAAGCTTTCTTT.

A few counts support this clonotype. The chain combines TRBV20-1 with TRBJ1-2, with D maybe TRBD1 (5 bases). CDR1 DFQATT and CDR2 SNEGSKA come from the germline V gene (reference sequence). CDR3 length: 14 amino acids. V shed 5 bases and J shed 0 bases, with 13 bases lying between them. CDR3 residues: CSAGDGSANYGYTF. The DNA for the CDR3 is TGCAGTGCTGGGGACGGATCGGCTAACTATGGCTACACCTTC.

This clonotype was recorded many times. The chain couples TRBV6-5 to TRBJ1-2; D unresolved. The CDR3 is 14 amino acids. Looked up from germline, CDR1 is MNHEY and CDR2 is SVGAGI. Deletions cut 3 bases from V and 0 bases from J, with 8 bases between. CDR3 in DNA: TGTGCCAGCAGTTATCTCAATACTAACTATGGCTACACCTTC. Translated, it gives CASSYLNTNYGYTF.

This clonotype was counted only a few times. CDR3 sequence: CASSFRGFTYNEQFF. The CDR3 DNA reads as TGTGCCAGCAGTTTTCGGGGGTTCACCTACAATGAGCAGTTCTTC. The chain uses TRBV28 and TRBJ2-1; D possibly corresponds to TRBD2 (6 bases). Germline V CDR1 and CDR2: MDHEN, SYDVKM. The CDR3 extends over 15 amino acids. The V gene lost 3 bases and the J gene lost 2 bases, with 11 bases spanning the gap.

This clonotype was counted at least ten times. The CDR3 spells CASSLSGGQPRELFF. The CDR3 DNA is TGTGCCAGCAGTTTAAGTGGCGGACAGCCAAGGGAGCTGTTTTTT. V usage is TRBV28 and J usage is TRBJ2-2, with D possibly matching TRBD1 (6 bases). V gave up 2 bases and J gave up 9 bases, with 16 bases separating them. CDR1 and CDR2 (germline): MDHEN, SYDVKM. This CDR3 has 15 amino acids.

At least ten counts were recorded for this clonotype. This CDR3 reads CSVGGGELAGNEQFF. The CDR3 DNA reads TGCAGTGTTGGGGGGGGGGAGCTAGCCGGAAATGAGCAGTTCTTC. The V and J genes are TRBV20-1 and TRBJ2-1, with 7 bases aligning to TRBD2. The CDR3 length is 15 residues. Germline values: CDR1 DFQATT, CDR2 SNEGSKA (reference sequence). Trimming took 7 bases from V and 7 from J; bases not matched to a gene: 16.

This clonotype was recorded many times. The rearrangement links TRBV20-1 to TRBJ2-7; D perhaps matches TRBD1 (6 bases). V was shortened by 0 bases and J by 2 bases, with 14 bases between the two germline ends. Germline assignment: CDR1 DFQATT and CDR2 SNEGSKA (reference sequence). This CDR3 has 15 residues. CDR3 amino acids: CSARDLTGSTYEQYF. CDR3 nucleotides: TGCAGTGCTAGAGATCTAACAGGGTCCACCTACGAGCAGTACTTC.

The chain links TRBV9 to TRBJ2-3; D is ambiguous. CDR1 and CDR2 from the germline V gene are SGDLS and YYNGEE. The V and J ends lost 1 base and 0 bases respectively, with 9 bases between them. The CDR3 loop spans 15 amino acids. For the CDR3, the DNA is TGTGCCAGCAGCGTAAGTGCCTCTAGCACAGATACGCAGTATTTT. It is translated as CASSVSASSTDTQYF.

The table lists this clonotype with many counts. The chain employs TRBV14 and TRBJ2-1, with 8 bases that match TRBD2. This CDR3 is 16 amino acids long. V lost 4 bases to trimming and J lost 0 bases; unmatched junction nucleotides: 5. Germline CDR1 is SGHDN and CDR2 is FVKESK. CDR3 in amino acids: CASSRASGSSYNEQFF. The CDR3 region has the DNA TGTGCCAGCAGCCGGGCAAGCGGGAGCTCCTACAATGAGCAGTTCTTC.

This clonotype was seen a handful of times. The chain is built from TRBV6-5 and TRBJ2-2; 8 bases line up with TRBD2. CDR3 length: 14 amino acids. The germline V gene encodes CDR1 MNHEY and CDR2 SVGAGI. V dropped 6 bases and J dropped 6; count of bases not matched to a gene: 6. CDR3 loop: CASSQHGGAGELFF. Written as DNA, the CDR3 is TGTGCCAGCAGCCAACACGGGGGGGCCGGGGAGCTGTTTTTT.

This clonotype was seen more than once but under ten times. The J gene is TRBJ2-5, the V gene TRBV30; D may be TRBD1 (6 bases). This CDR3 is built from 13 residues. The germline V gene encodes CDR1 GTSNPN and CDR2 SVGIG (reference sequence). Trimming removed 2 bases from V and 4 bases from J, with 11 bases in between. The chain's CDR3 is CAWSSGVAETQYF. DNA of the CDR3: TGTGCCTGGAGTTCAGGGGTCGCAGAGACCCAGTACTTC.

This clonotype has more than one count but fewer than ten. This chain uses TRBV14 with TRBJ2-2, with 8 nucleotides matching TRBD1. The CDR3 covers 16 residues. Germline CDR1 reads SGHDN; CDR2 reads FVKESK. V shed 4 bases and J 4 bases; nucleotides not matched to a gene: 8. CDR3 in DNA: TGTGCCAGCAGCCCCGTTGACAGGGGATCCACCGGGGAGCTGTTTTTT. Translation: CASSPVDRGSTGELFF.

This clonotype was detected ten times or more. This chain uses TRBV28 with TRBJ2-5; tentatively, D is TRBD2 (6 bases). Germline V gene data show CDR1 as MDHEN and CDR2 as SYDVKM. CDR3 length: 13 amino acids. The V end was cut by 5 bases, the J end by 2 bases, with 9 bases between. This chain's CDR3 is CASSTGLQETQYF. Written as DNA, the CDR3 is TGTGCCAGCAGTACGGGACTTCAAGAGACCCAGTACTTC.

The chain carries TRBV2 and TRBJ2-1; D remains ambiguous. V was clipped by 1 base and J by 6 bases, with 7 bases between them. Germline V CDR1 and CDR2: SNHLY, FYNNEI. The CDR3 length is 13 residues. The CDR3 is CASSEGPSNEQFF. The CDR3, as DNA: TGTGCCAGCAGTGAAGGTCCCTCCAATGAGCAGTTCTTC.

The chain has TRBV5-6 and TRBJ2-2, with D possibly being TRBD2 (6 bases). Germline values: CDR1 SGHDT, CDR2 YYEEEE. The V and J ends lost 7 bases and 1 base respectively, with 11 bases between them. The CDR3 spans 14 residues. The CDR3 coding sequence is TGTGCCAGCCTCCGCGGGATGAACACCGGGGAGCTGTTTTTT. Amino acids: CASLRGMNTGELFF.

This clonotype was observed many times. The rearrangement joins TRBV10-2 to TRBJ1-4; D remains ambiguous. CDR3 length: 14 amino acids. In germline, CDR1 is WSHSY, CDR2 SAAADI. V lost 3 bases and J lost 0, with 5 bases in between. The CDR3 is CASSDEATNEKLFF. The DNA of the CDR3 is TGCGCCAGCAGTGACGAAGCAACTAATGAAAAACTGTTTTTT.

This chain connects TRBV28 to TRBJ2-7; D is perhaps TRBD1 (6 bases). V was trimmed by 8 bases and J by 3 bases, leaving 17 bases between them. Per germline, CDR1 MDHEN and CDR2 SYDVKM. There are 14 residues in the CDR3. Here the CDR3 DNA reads TGTGCCAGCGGCGGAGGAGACAGGCTCTACGAGCAGTACTTC. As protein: CASGGGDRLYEQYF.

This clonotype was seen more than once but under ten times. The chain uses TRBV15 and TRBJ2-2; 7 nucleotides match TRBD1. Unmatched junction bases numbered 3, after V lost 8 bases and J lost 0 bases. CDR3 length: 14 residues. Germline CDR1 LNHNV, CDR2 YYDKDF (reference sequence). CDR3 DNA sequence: TGTGCCACCCAGGGACAGTCGAACACCGGGGAGCTGTTTTTT. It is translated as CATQGQSNTGELFF.

CDR3 protein: CAISESASSYEQYF. CDR3 nucleotide sequence: TGTGCCATCAGTGAGTCCGCGAGCTCCTACGAGCAGTACTTC. This chain uses TRBV10-3 with TRBJ2-7; the D is unclear. Trimming cost V 0 bases and J 0 bases, with 6 bases left between them. The germline V gene has CDR1 ENHRY and CDR2 SYGVKD. The CDR3 length is 14 residues.

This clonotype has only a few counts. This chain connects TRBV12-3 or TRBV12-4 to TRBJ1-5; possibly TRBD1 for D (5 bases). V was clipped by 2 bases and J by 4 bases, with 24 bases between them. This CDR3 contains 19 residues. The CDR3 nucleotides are TGTGCCAGCAGTTTATCCGCTTCTGGCCTAGGGGCGCTTAATCAGCCCCAGCATTTT. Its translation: CASSLSASGLGALNQPQHF.

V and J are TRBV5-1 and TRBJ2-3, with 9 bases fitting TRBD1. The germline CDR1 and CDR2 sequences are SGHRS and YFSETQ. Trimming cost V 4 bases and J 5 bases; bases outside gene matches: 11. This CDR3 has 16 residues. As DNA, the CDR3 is TGCGCCAGCAGCCGCGACCAACAGGGGGCCGGAGATACGCAGTATTTT. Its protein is CASSRDQQGAGDTQYF. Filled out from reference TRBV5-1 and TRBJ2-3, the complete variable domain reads KAGVTQTPRYLIKTRGQQVTLSCSPISGHRSVSWYQQTPGQGLQFLFEYFSETQRNKGNFPGRFSGRQFSNSRSEMNVSTLELGDSALYLCASSRDQQGAGDTQYFGPGTRLTVL.

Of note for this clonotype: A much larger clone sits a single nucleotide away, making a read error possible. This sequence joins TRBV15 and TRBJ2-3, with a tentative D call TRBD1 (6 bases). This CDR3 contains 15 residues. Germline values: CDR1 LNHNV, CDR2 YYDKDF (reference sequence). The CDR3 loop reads CVTSRQAKDTDTQYF. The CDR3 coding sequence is TGTGTCACCAGTAGACAGGCCAAAGACACAGATACGCAGTATTTT.

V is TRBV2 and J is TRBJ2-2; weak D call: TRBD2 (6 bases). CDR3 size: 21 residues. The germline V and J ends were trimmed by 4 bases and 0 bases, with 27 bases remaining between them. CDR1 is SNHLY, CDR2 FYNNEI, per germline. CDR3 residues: CASSVEFSSGTGSANTGELFF. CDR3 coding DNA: TGTGCCAGCAGTGTGGAGTTTTCCTCCGGGACTGGGTCCGCGAACACCGGGGAGCTGTTTTTT.

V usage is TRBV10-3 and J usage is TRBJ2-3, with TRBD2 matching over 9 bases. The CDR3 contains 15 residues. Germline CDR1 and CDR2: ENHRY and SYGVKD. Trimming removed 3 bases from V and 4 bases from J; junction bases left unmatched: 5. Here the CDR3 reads CAISESSGIADTQYF. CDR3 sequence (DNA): TGTGCCATCAGTGAATCTAGCGGGATAGCAGATACGCAGTATTTT.

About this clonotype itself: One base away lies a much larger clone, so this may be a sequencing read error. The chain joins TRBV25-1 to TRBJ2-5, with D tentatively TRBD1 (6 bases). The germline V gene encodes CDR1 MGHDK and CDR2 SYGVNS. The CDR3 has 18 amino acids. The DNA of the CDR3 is TGTGTCAGCAGTGAATATCGTCCAGGGGTTGGAAACCAAGAGACCCAGTACTTC. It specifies CVSSEYRPGVGNQETQYF.